The 13 T cell receptor beta chains reported below all come from one sample, sequenced in a study of blood T cell repertoires in COVID-19. Some clones are missing from TCRdb's copy, which holds only in-frame ones; the method was immunoSEQ multiplex PCR. Of some 170,000 clones in the sample, 75% to 90% were seen once. The sample taken for sequencing was PBMCs or T cells enriched from blood (not recorded which). These receptors originate from a man in his forties who had recovered from COVID-19.

The chain joins TRBV11-3 to TRBJ1-1; D is perhaps TRBD1 (6 bases). V lost 5 bases to trimming and J lost 0 bases, with 10 bases between them. CDR3 length equals 14 residues. Germline loops: CDR1 SGHNT, CDR2 YENEEA. CDR3 DNA sequence: TGTGCCAGCAGCCTGGGGGCCATGAACACTGAAGCTTTCTTT. Protein: CASSLGAMNTEAFF.

The chain is built from TRBV15 and TRBJ1-1; D remains ambiguous. CDR3 size: 15 residues. The V gene's germline CDR1 is LNHNV and CDR2 YYDKDF (reference sequence). V shed 1 base and J shed 0 bases, with 9 bases lying between them. The CDR3 reads CATSRGTGLNTEAFF. In DNA form, the CDR3 reads TGTGCCACCAGCAGAGGGACGGGATTGAACACTGAAGCTTTCTTT.

Worth noting for this clone: Other nucleotide sequences in the sample specify the same CDR3. This chain uses TRBV5-4 with TRBJ2-7; the match to TRBD2 covers 7 bases. This CDR3 has 14 amino acids. From germline, CDR1 is SGHNT and CDR2 YYREEE (reference sequence). The junction had 1 base not matched to a gene; V was cut back by 0 bases and J by 1 base. CDR3 loop: CASSLGRGSYEQYF. The CDR3, as DNA: TGTGCCAGCAGCTTGGGGCGGGGGTCCTACGAGCAGTACTTC.

The chain couples TRBV9 to TRBJ1-6; D ambiguous. Trimming pared 2 bases from V and 9 bases from J, leaving 15 bases between. Germline V gene sequence: CDR1 SGDLS, CDR2 YYNGEE. This CDR3 region has 15 residues. CDR3 bases: TGTGCCAGCAGCGTCTCGGGGAGTTACGGTTCACCCCTCCACTTT. Its protein is CASSVSGSYGSPLHF.

CDR3 bases: TGTGCCACCGAGGGTCGCACCGGGGAGCTGTTTTTT. This sequence encodes CATEGRTGELFF. The rearrangement uses TRBV24-1 and TRBJ2-2; TRBD2 is a possible D gene (5 bases). Germline V lookup: CDR1 KGHDR, CDR2 SFDVKD. Trimming stripped 9 bases from V and 4 bases from J, with 8 bases between. The CDR3 is 12 amino acids.

V is TRBV27 and J is TRBJ2-3; TRBD2 aligns across 8 bases. Looked up from germline, CDR1 is MNHEY and CDR2 is SMNVEV (reference sequence). The CDR3 has 15 residues. J lost 3 bases, V lost 5 bases, and 7 bases had no gene match. The DNA for the CDR3 is TGTGCCAGCAGTCTCATGACTAGCGCTACAGATACGCAGTATTTT. This encodes CASSLMTSATDTQYF.

The CDR3 reads CASSLAQRTGELFF. The CDR3 DNA reads TGTGCCAGCAGCTTGGCCCAGCGCACCGGGGAGCTGTTTTTT. This chain connects TRBV5-4 to TRBJ2-2; D call uncertain. This CDR3 region has 14 residues. CDR1 and CDR2 (germline): SGHNT, YYREEE (reference sequence). V lost 0 bases, J lost 4 bases, and 7 bases lay in between.

V and J are TRBV10-3 and TRBJ2-2, with 15 nucleotides matching TRBD2. Looked up from germline, CDR1 is ENHRY and CDR2 is SYGVKD. With V trimmed by 10 bases and J by 0 bases, 3 bases remained unmatched. The CDR3 extends over 16 amino acids. CDR3 loop: CATGLAGGANTGELFF. For the CDR3, the DNA is TGTGCCACCGGACTAGCGGGAGGGGCGAACACCGGGGAGCTGTTTTTT.

Here the CDR3 reads CASSATGKGSPLHF. CDR3 nucleotides: TGTGCCAGCAGTGCGACAGGGAAAGGTTCACCCCTCCACTTT. The V call is TRBV25-1, the J call TRBJ1-6; 7 nucleotides agree with TRBD1. The CDR3 consists of 14 residues. Germline V CDR1 and CDR2: MGHDK, SYGVNS. With 4 bases clipped from V and 9 bases from J, the junction kept 6 bases outside the gene matches.

This rearrangement joins TRBV4-2 to TRBJ2-2; maybe TRBD2 (5 bases). Trimming removed 2 bases from V and 7 bases from J, with 23 bases in between. The germline V gene encodes CDR1 LGHNA and CDR2 YNFKEQ. The CDR3 has 18 residues. The chain's CDR3 is CASSQSLPGGRKDGELFF. The CDR3 coding sequence is TGTGCCAGCAGCCAATCCCTGCCAGGAGGAAGAAAGGACGGGGAGCTGTTTTTT.

The chain is built from TRBV28 and TRBJ2-5, with D tentatively TRBD2 (5 bases). The V and J ends lost 5 bases and 1 base respectively, with 17 bases between them. The CDR3 runs to 16 residues. CDR1 and CDR2 (germline): MDHEN, SYDVKM. Written as DNA, the CDR3 is TGTGCCAGCAGTCAAAGAGGTTATCGGGGCCAAGAGACCCAGTACTTC. Translated: CASSQRGYRGQETQYF.

This chain connects TRBV6-5 to TRBJ1-6; D is possibly TRBD1 (6 bases). The CDR3 sequence is 14 residues long. Germline V lookup: CDR1 MNHEY, CDR2 SVGAGI. The ends were cut back, 3 bases at V and 11 bases at J, with 14 bases in the middle. In nucleotides, the CDR3 is TGTGCCAGCAGTTATAGTCTCCAGGGGCCACCCCTCCACTTT. Encoded protein: CASSYSLQGPPLHF.

This clone was seen only a few times. V is TRBV6-5 and J is TRBJ2-1; 14 bases are a match to TRBD2. Germline CDR1 is MNHEY and CDR2 is SVGAGI. This CDR3 is 16 amino acids long. Trimming removed 2 bases from V and 5 bases from J; junction bases left unmatched: 2. The CDR3 reads CASSYRTSGGHNEQFF. The CDR3 bases are TGTGCCAGCAGTTACAGGACTAGCGGGGGGCACAATGAGCAGTTCTTC.